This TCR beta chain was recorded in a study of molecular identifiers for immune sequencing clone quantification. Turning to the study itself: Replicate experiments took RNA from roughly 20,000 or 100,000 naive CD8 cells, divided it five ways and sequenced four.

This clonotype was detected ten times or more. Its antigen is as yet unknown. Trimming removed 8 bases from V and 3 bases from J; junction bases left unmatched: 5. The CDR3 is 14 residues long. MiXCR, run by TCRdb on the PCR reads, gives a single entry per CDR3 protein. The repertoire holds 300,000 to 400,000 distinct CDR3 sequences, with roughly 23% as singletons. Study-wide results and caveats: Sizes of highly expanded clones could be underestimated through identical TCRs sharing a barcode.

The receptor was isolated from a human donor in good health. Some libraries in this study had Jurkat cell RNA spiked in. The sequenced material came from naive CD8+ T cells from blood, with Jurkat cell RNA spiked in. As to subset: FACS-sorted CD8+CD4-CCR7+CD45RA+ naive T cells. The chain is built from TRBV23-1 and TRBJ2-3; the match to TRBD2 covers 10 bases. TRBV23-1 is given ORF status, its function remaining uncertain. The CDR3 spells CASCSSGSTDTQYF. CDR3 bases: TGCGCCAGCTGCTCTAGCGGGAGTACAGATACGCAGTATTTT.